This TCR beta chain is drawn from a study of blood T cell repertoires in COVID-19. Overall study context: Acute and convalescent COVID-19 specimens originated in the United States, Italy and Spain. Sources were T cells, B-cell-depleted T cells, or PBMCs; the material itself was cDNA or gDNA.

This table comes from immunoSEQ multiplex PCR, and its TCRdb copy is limited to in-frame clones, with some not included. The table shows 350,000 to 400,000 clones, with roughly nine tenths occurring only once. Clinical history reported by participants formed the basis on which cohorts were assigned. Cohort 3 recovered donors had two negative PCRs, clearance, or symptom resolution. The origin of this receptor is a man aged 18 to 29 who had recovered from COVID-19. The specimen sequenced was PBMCs or T cells enriched from blood (not recorded which).

The DNA of the CDR3 is TGCGCCAGCGGCGGGGATGGGATGAACACTGAAGCTTTCTTT. Its protein is CASGGDGMNTEAFF. This chain uses TRBV5-1 with TRBJ1-1; D gene uncertain. Germline V gives CDR1 SGHRS, CDR2 YFSETQ. This CDR3 region has 14 residues. V was pared by 7 bases and J by 0 bases, with 13 bases between. Complete variable domain (other parts from reference TRBV5-1 and TRBJ1-1): KAGVTQTPRYLIKTRGQQVTLSCSPISGHRSVSWYQQTPGQGLQFLFEYFSETQRNKGNFPGRFSGRQFSNSRSEMNVSTLELGDSALYLCASGGDGMNTEAFFGQGTRLTVV.